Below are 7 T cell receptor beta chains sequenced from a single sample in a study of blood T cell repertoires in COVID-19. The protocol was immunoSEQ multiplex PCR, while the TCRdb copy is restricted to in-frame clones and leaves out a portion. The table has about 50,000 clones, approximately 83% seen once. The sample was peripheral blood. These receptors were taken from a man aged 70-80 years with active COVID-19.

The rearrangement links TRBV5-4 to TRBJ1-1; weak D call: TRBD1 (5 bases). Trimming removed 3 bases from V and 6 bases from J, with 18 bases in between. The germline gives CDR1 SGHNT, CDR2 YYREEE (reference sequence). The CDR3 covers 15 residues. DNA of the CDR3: TGTGCCAGCAGCTCCCCTCCAGGGCGGGAGGCTGAAGCTTTCTTT. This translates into CASSSPPGREAEAFF.

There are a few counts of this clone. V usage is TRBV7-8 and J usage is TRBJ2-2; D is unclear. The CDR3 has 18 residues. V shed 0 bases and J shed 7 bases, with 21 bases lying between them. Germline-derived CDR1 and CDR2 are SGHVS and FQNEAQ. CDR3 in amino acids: CASSLAFGGHTFGGELFF. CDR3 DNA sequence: TGTGCCAGCAGCTTAGCGTTTGGCGGCCACACTTTTGGCGGGGAGCTGTTTTTT.

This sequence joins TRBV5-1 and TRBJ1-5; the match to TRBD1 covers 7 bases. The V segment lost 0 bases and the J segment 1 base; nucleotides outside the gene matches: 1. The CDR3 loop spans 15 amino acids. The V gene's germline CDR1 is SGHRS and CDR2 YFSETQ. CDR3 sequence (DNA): TGCGCCAGCAGCTTGGAGGGACAGAGCAATCAGCCCCAGCATTTT. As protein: CASSLEGQSNQPQHF.

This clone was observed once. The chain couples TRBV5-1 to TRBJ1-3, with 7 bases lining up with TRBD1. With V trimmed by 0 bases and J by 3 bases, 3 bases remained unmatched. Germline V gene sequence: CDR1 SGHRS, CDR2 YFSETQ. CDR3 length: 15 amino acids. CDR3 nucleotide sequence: TGCGCCAGCAGCTTGGGACAGGGCTATGGAAACACCATATATTTT. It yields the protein CASSLGQGYGNTIYF.

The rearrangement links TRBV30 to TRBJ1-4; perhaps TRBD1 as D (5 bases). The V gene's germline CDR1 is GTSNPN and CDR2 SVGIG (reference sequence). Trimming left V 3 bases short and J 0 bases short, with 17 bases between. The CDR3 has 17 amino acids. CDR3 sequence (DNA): TGTGCCTGGAGGACAGAAGACTTCGTCGCAACTAATGAAAAACTGTTTTTT. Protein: CAWRTEDFVATNEKLFF.

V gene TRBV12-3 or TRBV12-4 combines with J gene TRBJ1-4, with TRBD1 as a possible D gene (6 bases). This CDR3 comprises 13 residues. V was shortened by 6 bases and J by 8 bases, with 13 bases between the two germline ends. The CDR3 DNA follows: TGTGCCAGCAGATCCACAGGGTTGGAAAAACTGTTTTTT. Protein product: CASRSTGLEKLFF.

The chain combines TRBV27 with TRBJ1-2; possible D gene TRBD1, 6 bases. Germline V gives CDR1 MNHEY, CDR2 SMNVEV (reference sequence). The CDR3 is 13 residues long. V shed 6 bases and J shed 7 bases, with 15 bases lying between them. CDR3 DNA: TGTGCCAGCAGAGGGGGGGAATACGGTGGCTACACCTTC. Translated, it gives CASRGGEYGGYTF.